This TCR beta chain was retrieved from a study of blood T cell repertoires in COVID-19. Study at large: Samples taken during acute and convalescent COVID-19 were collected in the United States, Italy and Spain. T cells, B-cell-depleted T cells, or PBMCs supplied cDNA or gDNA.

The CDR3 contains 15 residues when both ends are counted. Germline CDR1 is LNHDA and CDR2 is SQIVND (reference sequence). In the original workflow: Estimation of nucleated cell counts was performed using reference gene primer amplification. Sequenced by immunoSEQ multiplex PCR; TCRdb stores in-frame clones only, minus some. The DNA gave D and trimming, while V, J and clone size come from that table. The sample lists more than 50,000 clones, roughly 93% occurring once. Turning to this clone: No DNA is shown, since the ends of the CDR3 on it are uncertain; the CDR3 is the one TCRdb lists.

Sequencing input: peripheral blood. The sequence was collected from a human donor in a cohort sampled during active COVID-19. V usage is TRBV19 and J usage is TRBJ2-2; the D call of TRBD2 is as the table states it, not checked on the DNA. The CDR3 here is CASRGTGRGPGSCFF.